The clone carrying this T cell receptor beta chain was observed a handful of times. The antigen remains unidentified. With 5 bases removed from V and 1 base from J, the gap between germline ends came to 16 bases. The CDR3 runs 15 residues. Germline V gene sequence: CDR1 SGHDT, CDR2 YYEEEE. These data originate in a study of molecular identifiers for immune sequencing clone quantification. Looking at the study overall: Sequencing covered four of five parts into which replicate RNA from about 21,000 or 97,000 naive CD8 cells was split. Points from the study as a whole: Same-barcode identical TCR molecules could make highly expanded clones look smaller than they are.

Bulk TCR library preparation followed previously described methods with listed TCR primers. Via MiXCR, TCRdb re-called the PCR reads, giving one row per CDR3 protein. The profile covers 600,000 to 650,000 distinct CDR3 sequences, with around 20% appearing a single time and 0.75% to 0.95% taken by the ten largest. J is TRBJ2-7 and V is TRBV5-6; unclear D gene. This TCR derives from a human donor in good health. Some libraries in this study had Jurkat cell RNA spiked in. The material sequenced was naive CD8+ T cells from blood, with Jurkat cell RNA spiked in. Indicated subset: FACS-sorted CD8+CD4-CCR7+CD45RA+ naive T cells. The CDR3 protein is CASSAVGELSYEQYF. In DNA, the CDR3 is TGTGCCAGCAGTGCCGTTGGTGAGCTTTCCTACGAGCAGTACTTC.